The T cell receptor beta chain described here comes from a study of shared clonotypes between healthy human individuals (dated by TCRdb to about 2020). Regarding the complete study: Two women and a few men aged 18 to 49 years were included in the cohort. For each donor, three plates each were used for CD4 naive and CD4 memory, two plates were used for CD8 naive, and one plate was used for CD8 memory. To estimate repertoire size and how much clonotype sharing occurs between individuals, the study deeply sequenced the blood TCR repertoires of several healthy adults. To increase sequencing depth and limit assay-specific biases, TCR repertoire library preparation and sequencing were carried out by different laboratories using diverse techniques. Each donor's leukapheresis produced roughly between roughly 0.85 and 9.5 billion PBMCs.

This clone appeared once. The antigen this receptor binds is unknown. Within one base of it there is no much larger clone, and no base qualities were kept. Using the deep immunoSEQ assay, TCR CDR3 regions were amplified from genomic DNA by multiplex PCR. Extracted genomic DNA from each cell subset was distributed evenly across all wells of several immunoSEQ 96-well plates, and each plate was treated as a replicate. Each replicate PCR for sorted subsets received around 210 ng genomic DNA, equal to around 32,000 T cell genomes. The purified libraries were quantified using a Qubit 3.0 fluorometer, sized with a Bioanalyzer 2100, and then quantified again using the KAPA Library Quantification kit. Every immunoSEQ 96-well plate was sequenced on a separate single-read 150-cycle Illumina NextSeq 550 flow cell. The original pipeline was this. The immunoSEQ output contained only junctional sequences without quality scores, so filtering could not match that applied to full-length reads. Sequences were annotated with PyIR, a Python wrapper for IgBLAST v1.9, and V/J genes and CDR3 were assigned using IMGT germline references. Reads with weak V/J assignments (E-value above 1e-6), missing CDR3, stop codons, out-of-frame junctions, or ambiguous translated residues were removed. V3J clonotypes were defined by identical inferred V gene, J gene, and CDR3 amino acid sequence. To compute the percentage overlap between repertoires, the number of shared unique clonotypes was divided by the size of the smaller repertoire. Richness of each repertoire was evaluated using RTK rarefaction, the Chao1 estimator, and Recon v2.1 estimates of unobserved clonotypes. For all TCRbeta clonotypes obtained by the gDNA method from a handful of donors, generation probabilities were computed with OLGA. TCRdb carries this immuneACCESS record with in-frame sequences only. Its versions omit some clonotypes, under half of them owing to an unresolved V gene in the studies checked, with the rest unexplained. V and J calls and clone size follow that table, whereas D and trimming were derived from the DNA. This sample lists a few million clones; about 92% were detected once. The ten largest make up roughly 0.13% of the sample.

From a lookup of the germline V gene, CDR1 and CDR2 are SGHTA and FQGNSA. Here V drops 4 bases and J drops 9 bases, and the junction holds 13 bases not matched to any gene. The CDR3 sequence holds 16 residues, the cysteine and phenylalanine included. The entry retains the CDR3 DNA only, 48 bases that are in frame from base 1. On the study overall, not on this receptor specifically: About 4.5% of naive CD4, around 3.5% of naive CD8, about 2.1% of memory CD4, and 0.4% of memory CD8 clonotypes were shared across four donors. Incomplete sequencing was indicated by rarefaction of sorted-subset datasets, despite the large sequencing depth. Larger estimated clonotype richness was generally found for naive subsets than for memory subsets. Clonotypes shared by all four sorted-subset donors showed higher generation probabilities than non-shared clonotypes. Sampling was restricted to blood, and TCR repertoires in tissue are likely to differ from TCR repertoires in blood. Pairwise subsampling indicated that sequencing depth was expected to affect the degree of clonotype sharing among donors. Because the study included a small number of donors, the genetic and exposure-history diversity represented was limited.

Healthy HIV-negative adults with no recently reported acute infections or vaccinations were included as donors. Every donor was a Caucasian adult residing in Nashville, Tennessee, USA. CD4+ T cells were enriched by magnetic negative selection, after which naive cells were positively selected on CD45RA and the negative fraction was taken as the memory subset. Blood was collected by leukapheresis, and PBMCs were isolated by Ficoll-Histopaque density gradient centrifugation and then cryopreserved in liquid nitrogen vapor phase. Analytical flow cytometry was used to check the purity and quantity of each magnetically sorted T cell population. Each sorted fraction had its genomic DNA isolated and then quantified by UV absorbance on a Nanodrop 2000c.

The material sequenced was naive CD4+ T cells sorted from blood. In light of the paper, this sample's cell subset or site label describes: CD45RA+ positively selected. The rearrangement combines TRBV7-2 with TRBJ2-3; 10 junctional bases match TRBD2. The receptor was derived from a man between 18 and 29 years old in good health. The CDR3 here reads CASSSRSGGAIRTQYF. The nucleotides are TGTGCCAGCAGCTCAAGGAGCGGGGGGGCGATTCGGACGCAGTATTTT. Here the CDR3 is joined to the reference TRBV7-2 and TRBJ2-3 genes, and the full variable domain is: GAGVSQSPSNKVTEKGKDVELRCDPISGHTALYWYRQSLGQGLEFLIYFQGNSAPDKSGLPSDRFSAERTGGSVSTLTIQRTQQEDSAVYLCASSSRSGGAIRTQYFGPGTRLTVL.